These T cell receptor beta chains were read from a single sample in a study of response to subunit inactivated influenza vaccine. TCRdb used MiXCR to reprocess the RT-PCR reads, holding one entry per CDR3 protein. Among 500,000 to 600,000 distinct CDR3 sequences listed, approximately 17% were seen once. Sequenced material: CD4+ T cells sorted from PBMCs, taken less than 30 months after vaccination. Source of these receptors: a man aged 50 to 69 who received an inactivated influenza vaccine. The conserved cysteine and the conserved F or W are not part of the CDR3 here. Each record gives: J gene, V gene, CDR3 protein.

j_gene: TRBJ2-3
v_gene: TRBV7-2
CDR3aa: ASSPRGDTQY

j_gene: TRBJ2-7
v_gene: TRBV7-2
CDR3aa: ASSHREYLYEQY

j_gene: TRBJ2-5
v_gene: TRBV20-1
CDR3aa: SARPQLGASGTQETQY

j_gene: TRBJ1-1
v_gene: TRBV4-3
CDR3aa: ASSQDRTTEAF

j_gene: TRBJ2-2
v_gene: TRBV28
CDR3aa: ATGADTGELF

j_gene: TRBJ2-3
v_gene: TRBV12-3/TRBV12-4
CDR3aa: ASSLSGRADTQY

j_gene: TRBJ1-1
v_gene: TRBV12-3/TRBV12-4
CDR3aa: ASSLEQGKGEAF

j_gene: TRBJ1-5
v_gene: TRBV7-2
CDR3aa: ASSSGQVGQPQH

j_gene: TRBJ1-1
v_gene: TRBV5-1
CDR3aa: ASASRSTGNTEAF

j_gene: TRBJ2-4
v_gene: TRBV14
CDR3aa: ASSDLRARIQY